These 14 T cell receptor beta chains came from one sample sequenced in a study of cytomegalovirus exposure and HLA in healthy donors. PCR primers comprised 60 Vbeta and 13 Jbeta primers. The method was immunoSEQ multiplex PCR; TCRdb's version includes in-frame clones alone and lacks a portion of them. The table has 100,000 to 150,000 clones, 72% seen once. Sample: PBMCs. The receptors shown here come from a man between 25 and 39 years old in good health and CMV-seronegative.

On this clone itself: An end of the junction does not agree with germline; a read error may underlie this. The CDR3 DNA reads TGTTCCAGCAGTAGAGGGAAAACTGAAGCTTTCTTT. Translated: CSSSRGKTEAFF. The chain combines TRBV7-9 with TRBJ1-1; D gene uncertain. Germline V gives CDR1 SEHNR, CDR2 FQNEAQ (reference sequence). This CDR3 comprises 12 residues. The full variable domain, rest sourced from reference TRBV7-9 and TRBJ1-1, is DTGVSQNPRHKITKRGQNVTFRCDPISEHNRLYWYRQTLGQGPEFLTYFQNEAQLEKSRLLSDRFSAERPKGSFSTLEIQRTEQGDSAMYLCSSSRGKTEAFFGQGTRLTVV.

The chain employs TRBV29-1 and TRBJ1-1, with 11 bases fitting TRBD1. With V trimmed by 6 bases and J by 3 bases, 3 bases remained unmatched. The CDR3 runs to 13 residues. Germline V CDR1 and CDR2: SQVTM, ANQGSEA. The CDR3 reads CSVGQGADTEAFF. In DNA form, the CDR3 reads TGCAGCGTCGGACAGGGGGCCGACACTGAAGCTTTCTTT.

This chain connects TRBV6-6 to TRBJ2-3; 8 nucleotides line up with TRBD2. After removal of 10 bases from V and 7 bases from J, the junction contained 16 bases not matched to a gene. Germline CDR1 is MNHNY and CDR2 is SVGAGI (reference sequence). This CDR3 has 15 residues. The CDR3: CAITGAGGRSNTQYF. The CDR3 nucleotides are TGTGCCATCACGGGCGCGGGGGGCAGGTCGAATACGCAGTATTTT.

In DNA, the CDR3 is TGTGCCAGCTCACCACGACGGGGGACAGCGAACACCGGGGAGCTGTTTTTT. Translation gives CASSPRRGTANTGELFF. The chain recombines TRBV18 with TRBJ2-2, with D maybe TRBD1 (7 bases). Looked up from germline, CDR1 is KGHSH and CDR2 is LQKENI. The length of the CDR3 is 17 residues. Between the trimmed V and J ends, which lost 1 base and 0 bases, there was a span of 12 bases. The variable domain in full, completed from reference TRBV18 and TRBJ2-2, reads NAGVMQNPRHLVRRRGQEARLRCSPMKGHSHVYWYRQLPEEGLKFMVYLQKENIIDESGMPKERFSAEFPKEGPSILRIQQVVRGDSAAYFCASSPRRGTANTGELFFGEGSRLTVL.

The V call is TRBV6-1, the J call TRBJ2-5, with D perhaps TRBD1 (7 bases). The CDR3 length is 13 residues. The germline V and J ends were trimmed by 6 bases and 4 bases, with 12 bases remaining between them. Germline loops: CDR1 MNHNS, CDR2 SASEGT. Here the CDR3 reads CASRPQGGETQYF. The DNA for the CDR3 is TGTGCCAGCAGGCCCCAGGGGGGAGAGACCCAGTACTTC.

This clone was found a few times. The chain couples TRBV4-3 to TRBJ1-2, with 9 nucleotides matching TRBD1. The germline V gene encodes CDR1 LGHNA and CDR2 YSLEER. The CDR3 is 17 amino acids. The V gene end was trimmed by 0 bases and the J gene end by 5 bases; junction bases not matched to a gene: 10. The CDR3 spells CASSQDYSGTGYYGYTF. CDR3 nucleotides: TGCGCCAGCAGCCAAGATTATTCGGGGACAGGGTATTATGGCTACACCTTC.

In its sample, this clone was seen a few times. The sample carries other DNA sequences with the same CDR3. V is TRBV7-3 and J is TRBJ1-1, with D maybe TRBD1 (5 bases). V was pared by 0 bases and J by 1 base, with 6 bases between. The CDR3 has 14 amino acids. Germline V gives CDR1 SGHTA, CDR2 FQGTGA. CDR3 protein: CASSLTGGNTEAFF. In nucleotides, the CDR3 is TGTGCCAGCAGCTTAACGGGGGGGAACACTGAAGCTTTCTTT. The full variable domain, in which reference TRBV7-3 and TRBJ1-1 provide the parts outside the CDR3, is GAGVSQTPSNKVTEKGKYVELRCDPISGHTALYWYRQSLGQGPEFLIYFQGTGAADDSGLPNDRFFAVRPEGSVSTLKIQRTERGDSAVYLCASSLTGGNTEAFFGQGTRLTVV.

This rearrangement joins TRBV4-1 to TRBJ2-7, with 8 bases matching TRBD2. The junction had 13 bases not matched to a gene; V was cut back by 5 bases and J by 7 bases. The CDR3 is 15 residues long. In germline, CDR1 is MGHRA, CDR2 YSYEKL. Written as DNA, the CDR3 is TGCGCCAGCAGCGCACTTGGTAGCGGGGTGGGGGAGCAGTACTTC. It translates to CASSALGSGVGEQYF.

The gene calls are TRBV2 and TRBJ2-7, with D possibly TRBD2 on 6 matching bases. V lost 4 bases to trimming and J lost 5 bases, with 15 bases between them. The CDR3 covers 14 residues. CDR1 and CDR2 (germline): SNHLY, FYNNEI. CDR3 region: CASSVRLAIHEQYF. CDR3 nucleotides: TGTGCCAGCAGTGTTCGGCTAGCGATCCACGAGCAGTACTTC. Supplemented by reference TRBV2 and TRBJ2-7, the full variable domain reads EPEVTQTPSHQVTQMGQEVILRCVPISNHLYFYWYRQILGQKVEFLVSFYNNEISEKSEIFDDQFSVERPDGSNFTLKIRSTKLEDSAMYFCASSVRLAIHEQYFGPGTRLTVT.

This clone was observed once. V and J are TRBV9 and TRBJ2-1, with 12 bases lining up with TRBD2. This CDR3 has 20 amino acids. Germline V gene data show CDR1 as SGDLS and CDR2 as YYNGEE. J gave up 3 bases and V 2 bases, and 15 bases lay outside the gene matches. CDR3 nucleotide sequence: TGTGCCAGCAGCGTGGGCATGGGGCTAGCGGGGGGGCCGGTCTACAATGAGCAGTTCTTC. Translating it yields CASSVGMGLAGGPVYNEQFF.

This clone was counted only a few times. The CDR3: CASSLPGTGAVNEQFF. The CDR3 nucleotides are TGTGCCAGCAGCTTGCCCGGGACAGGGGCGGTCAACGAGCAGTTCTTC. The chain uses TRBV5-4 and TRBJ2-1; TRBD1 matches 10 bases. This CDR3 comprises 16 residues. Per germline, CDR1 SGHNT and CDR2 YYREEE (reference sequence). Losses at the gene ends were 1 base for V and 10 bases for J; bases not matched to a gene: 11.

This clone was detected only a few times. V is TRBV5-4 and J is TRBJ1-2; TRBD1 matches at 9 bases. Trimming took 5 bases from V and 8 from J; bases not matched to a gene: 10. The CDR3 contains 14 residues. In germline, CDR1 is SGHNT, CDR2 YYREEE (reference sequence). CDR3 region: CASRLTGTGSGYTF. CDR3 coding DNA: TGTGCCAGCAGACTCACCGGGACAGGGTCGGGCTACACCTTC.

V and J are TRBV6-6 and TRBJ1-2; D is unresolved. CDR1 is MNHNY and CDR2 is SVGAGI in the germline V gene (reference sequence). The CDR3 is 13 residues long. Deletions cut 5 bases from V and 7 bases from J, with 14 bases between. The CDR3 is CASSRGVGSGYTF. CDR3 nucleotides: TGTGCCAGCAGTCGGGGAGTGGGAAGTGGCTACACCTTC.

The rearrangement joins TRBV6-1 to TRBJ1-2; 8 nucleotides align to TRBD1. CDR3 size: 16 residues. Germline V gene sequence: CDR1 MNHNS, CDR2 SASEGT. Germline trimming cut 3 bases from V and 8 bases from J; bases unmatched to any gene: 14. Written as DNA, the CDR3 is TGTGCCAGCAGTGAGGGCAGGGGGCATAGTTTGAAAGGCTACACCTTC. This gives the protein CASSEGRGHSLKGYTF.